The clone carrying this T cell receptor (beta chain) turned up a few times. Its antigen is currently unknown. These data are taken from a study of T-cell memory formation after mild COVID-19. Study results and limitations: Researchers report contracting CD4+ clones mostly in CM and EM, with CD8+ clones in EMRA. CD4+ bias marked clones expanding day 15 to 37, unlike balanced contracting clones.

The V end lost 5 bases, the J end lost 1 base, and 23 bases lay between the germline ends. CDR3 length: 18 residues. Germline CDR1 reads SGHAT; CDR2 reads FQNNGV. TCRdb called the 5' RACE reads again in MiXCR, with one record for every CDR3 protein. The data show about 430,000 distinct CDR3 sequences, with approximately 19% seen just once and 20% to 25% held by the top ten. The origin of this receptor is a man aged 18 to 35 who had mild COVID-19 (a few samples of this study predate the infection). Cell type and time point are not known. The material sequenced was PBMCs or a T cell subset sorted from them (not recorded which). The chain is built from TRBV11-2 and TRBJ1-1; D unclear. The CDR3, as DNA: TGTGCCAGCAGCCGACGGGTTACGGGTGGCATACAGAACACTGAAGCTTTCTTT. Its protein is CASSRRVTGGIQNTEAFF. The full variable domain, rest sourced from reference TRBV11-2 and TRBJ1-1, is EAGVAQSPRYKIIEKRQSVAFWCNPISGHATLYWYQQILGQGPKLLIQFQNNGVVDDSQLPKDRFSAERLKGVDSTLKIQPAKLEDSAVYLCASSRRVTGGIQNTEAFFGQGTRLTVV.